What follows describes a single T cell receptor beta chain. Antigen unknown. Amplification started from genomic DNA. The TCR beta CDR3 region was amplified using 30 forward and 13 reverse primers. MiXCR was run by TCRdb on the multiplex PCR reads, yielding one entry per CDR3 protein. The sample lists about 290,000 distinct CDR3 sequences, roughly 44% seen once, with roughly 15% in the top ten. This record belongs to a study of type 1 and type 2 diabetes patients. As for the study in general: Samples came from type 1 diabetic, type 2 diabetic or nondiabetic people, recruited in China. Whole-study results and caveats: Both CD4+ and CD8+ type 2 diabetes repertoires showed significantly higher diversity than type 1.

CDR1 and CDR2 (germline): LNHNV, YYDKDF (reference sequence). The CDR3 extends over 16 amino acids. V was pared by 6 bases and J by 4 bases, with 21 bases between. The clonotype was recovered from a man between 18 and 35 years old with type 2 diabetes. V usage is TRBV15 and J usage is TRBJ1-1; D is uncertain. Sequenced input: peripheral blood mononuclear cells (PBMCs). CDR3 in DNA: TGTGCCACCAGGCTGTACGGGTCCCCGGGAGGCACTGAAGCTTTCTTT. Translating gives CATRLYGSPGGTEAFF.